The subject of this entry is one T cell receptor (beta chain). Germline CDR1 reads SEHNR; CDR2 reads FQNEAQ (reference sequence). There are 17 residues in the CDR3. The trim removed 0 bases at V and 1 base at J, leaving 2 bases unmatched. The data were obtained in a study of blood T cell repertoires in COVID-19. The overall study: COVID-19 samples, acute and convalescent, were from the United States, Italy and Spain.

The protocol was immunoSEQ multiplex PCR, while the TCRdb copy is restricted to in-frame clones and leaves out a portion. The sample has approximately 150,000 clones, approximately 80% seen once. The material sequenced was peripheral blood. This sequence originates from a man aged 55-75 years with active or convalescent COVID-19. The chain combines TRBV7-9 with TRBJ2-1, with 11 bases lining up with TRBD2. The CDR3 DNA follows: TGTGCCAGCAGCTTAGCTACTAGCGGGGGTTCCTACAATGAGCAGTTCTTC. Encoded protein: CASSLATSGGSYNEQFF.